The rows below give T cell receptor beta chains drawn from one sample of a study of blood T cell repertoires in COVID-19. Data came from immunoSEQ multiplex PCR; TCRdb stores just in-frame clones and leaves some out. The sample has around 250,000 clones; approximately 80% are singletons. Sequencing was performed on PBMCs or T cells enriched from blood (not recorded which). Every receptor here comes from a man between 40 and 49 years old who had recovered from COVID-19. Each CDR3 is given with its conserved first and last residue. D genes are given only for firm matches. Rows may omit the clone size; those that give it use once, few, many or a size class.

v_call: TRBV7-6
clone_size: -
d_call: TRBD1
j_call: TRBJ2-1
cdr3_nt: TGTGCCAGCAGCTACGGGACAGGGGTTTACAATGAGCAGTTCTTC
cdr3_aa: CASSYGTGVYNEQFF

v_call: TRBV30
clone_size: -
d_call: TRBD1
j_call: TRBJ1-5
cdr3_nt: TGTGCCTGTACGACAGGGTATGACAATCAGCCCCAGCATTTT
cdr3_aa: CACTTGYDNQPQHF

v_call: TRBV9
clone_size: -
d_call: -
j_call: TRBJ1-1
cdr3_nt: TGTGCCAGCAGCACCCGTTGGGCGGACAATGAAGCTTTCTTT
cdr3_aa: CASSTRWADNEAFF

v_call: TRBV27
clone_size: few
d_call: -
j_call: TRBJ1-6
cdr3_nt: TGTGCCAGCAGTTTATATCGGGGGAGGGATTCACCCCTCCACTTT
cdr3_aa: CASSLYRGRDSPLHF

v_call: TRBV6-6
clone_size: -
d_call: TRBD1
j_call: TRBJ1-5
cdr3_nt: TGTGCCAGCACCCGGACAGGGTGGGGTCAGCCCCAGCATTTT
cdr3_aa: CASTRTGWGQPQHF

v_call: TRBV10-3
clone_size: -
d_call: -
j_call: TRBJ1-6
cdr3_nt: TGTGCCATCAGCCCTCACTTGGGGACCGGGGGTTCACCCCTTCACTTT
cdr3_aa: CAISPHLGTGGSPLHF

v_call: TRBV28
clone_size: -
d_call: -
j_call: TRBJ2-3
cdr3_nt: TGTGCCAGCAGTTCGTCCGGGACACCTAGGCCAGATACGCAGTATTTT
cdr3_aa: CASSSSGTPRPDTQYF

v_call: TRBV4-1
clone_size: -
d_call: -
j_call: TRBJ2-7
cdr3_nt: TGCGCCAGCAGCCAAAGAACCCAGGGTAGTGTACTCGAGCAGTACTTC
cdr3_aa: CASSQRTQGSVLEQYF

v_call: TRBV5-1
clone_size: -
d_call: -
j_call: TRBJ2-7
cdr3_nt: TGCGCCAGCAGGGACCAGGGGATTCGCTACGAGCAGTACTTC
cdr3_aa: CASRDQGIRYEQYF

v_call: TRBV28
clone_size: -
d_call: -
j_call: TRBJ1-1
cdr3_nt: TGTGCCAGCAGTTGGGGGGGAGGGATAAACACTGAAGCTTTCTTT
cdr3_aa: CASSWGGGINTEAFF

v_call: TRBV3-1/TRBV3-2
clone_size: -
d_call: TRBD2
j_call: TRBJ2-1
cdr3_nt: TGTGCCAGCAGCTTACACCAGACTAGCGGGGGTTTTAGCTCCTACAATGAGCAGTTCTTC
cdr3_aa: CASSLHQTSGGFSSYNEQFF

v_call: TRBV24-1
clone_size: -
d_call: -
j_call: TRBJ1-5
cdr3_nt: TGTGCCACCAGTGATTACGGGTATCAGCCCCAGCATTTT
cdr3_aa: CATSDYGYQPQHF

v_call: TRBV3-1/TRBV3-2
clone_size: -
d_call: -
j_call: TRBJ1-5
cdr3_nt: TGTGCCAGCAGAGGGGCGAGCAATCAGCCCCAGCATTTT
cdr3_aa: CASRGASNQPQHF

v_call: TRBV13
clone_size: -
d_call: -
j_call: TRBJ1-1
cdr3_nt: TGTGCCAGCAGCCATACAGGGTACACTGAAGCTTTCTTT
cdr3_aa: CASSHTGYTEAFF

v_call: TRBV3-1/TRBV3-2
clone_size: -
d_call: TRBD1
j_call: TRBJ2-7
cdr3_nt: TGTGCCAGCAGCCCGAGGGGACAGGGGTACGAGCAGTACTTC
cdr3_aa: CASSPRGQGYEQYF

v_call: TRBV2
clone_size: -
d_call: TRBD1
j_call: TRBJ1-2
cdr3_nt: TGTGCCAGCAGCGCGGGACAGGTCCGAGGGGGCTACACCTTC
cdr3_aa: CASSAGQVRGGYTF

v_call: TRBV3-1/TRBV3-2
clone_size: -
d_call: TRBD2
j_call: TRBJ2-3
cdr3_nt: TGTGCCAGCAGCCAAGGACTAGCGGGGGGGCCAGTGGATACGCAGTATTTT
cdr3_aa: CASSQGLAGGPVDTQYF

v_call: TRBV6-5
clone_size: -
d_call: TRBD2
j_call: TRBJ2-1
cdr3_nt: TGTGCCAGCACCCTAGCGGGAGCGACCTTTGAGCAGTTCTTC
cdr3_aa: CASTLAGATFEQFF

v_call: TRBV7-3
clone_size: few
d_call: -
j_call: TRBJ2-1
cdr3_nt: TGTGCCAGCAGTTCGGACGGGGCCTACAATGAGCAGTTCTTC
cdr3_aa: CASSSDGAYNEQFF

v_call: TRBV13
clone_size: few
d_call: TRBD1
j_call: TRBJ2-5
cdr3_nt: TGTGCCAGCAGCGGCACAGGGGAAGAGACCCAGTACTTC
cdr3_aa: CASSGTGEETQYF

v_call: TRBV6-6
clone_size: -
d_call: -
j_call: TRBJ1-2
cdr3_nt: TGTGCCAGCAGTTACTCCGGAGGGAACTATGGCTACACCTTC
cdr3_aa: CASSYSGGNYGYTF

v_call: TRBV27
clone_size: -
d_call: TRBD1
j_call: TRBJ1-5
cdr3_nt: TGTGCCAGCAGTTTCACAGGGGCCAATCAGCCCCAGCATTTT
cdr3_aa: CASSFTGANQPQHF

v_call: TRBV7-2
clone_size: -
d_call: TRBD1
j_call: TRBJ2-7
cdr3_nt: TGTGCCAGCAGCGTGAGGACAGGGTTTGAGCAGTACTTC
cdr3_aa: CASSVRTGFEQYF

v_call: TRBV3-1/TRBV3-2
clone_size: once
d_call: -
j_call: TRBJ2-3
cdr3_nt: TGTGCCAGCAGCCAAGATTACTCTAGCACAGATACGCAGTATTTT
cdr3_aa: CASSQDYSSTDTQYF

v_call: TRBV2
clone_size: -
d_call: -
j_call: TRBJ2-5
cdr3_nt: TGTGCCAGCAGTTCCTCCGGGAGAGAGACCCAGTACTTC
cdr3_aa: CASSSSGRETQYF

v_call: TRBV28
clone_size: few
d_call: TRBD2
j_call: TRBJ2-7
cdr3_nt: TGTGCCAGCAGCTCTAACGGACTAGCGGGCTACGAGCAGTACTTC
cdr3_aa: CASSSNGLAGYEQYF

v_call: TRBV6-5
clone_size: many
d_call: -
j_call: TRBJ2-7
cdr3_nt: TGTGCCAGCAGTTACTCCTGGACTATCCCCTACGAGCAGTACTTC
cdr3_aa: CASSYSWTIPYEQYF

v_call: TRBV7-7
clone_size: -
d_call: TRBD2
j_call: TRBJ2-5
cdr3_nt: TGTGCCAGCAGCCACCCGATCGGCGGGGGGGGAGAGACCCAGTACTTC
cdr3_aa: CASSHPIGGGGETQYF

v_call: TRBV7-9
clone_size: -
d_call: -
j_call: TRBJ1-1
cdr3_nt: TGTGCCAGCAGCCCTGGGGGCAATCCCACTGAAGCTTTCTTT
cdr3_aa: CASSPGGNPTEAFF

v_call: TRBV5-4
clone_size: -
d_call: TRBD2
j_call: TRBJ2-1
cdr3_nt: TGTGCCAGCAGCTCTAGCGGGAGTTACAATGAGCAGTTCTTC
cdr3_aa: CASSSSGSYNEQFF

v_call: TRBV2
clone_size: -
d_call: TRBD1
j_call: TRBJ1-1
cdr3_nt: TGTGCCAGCAGTGCGAGGGGGCGCGCGGGGGCTTTCTTT
cdr3_aa: CASSARGRAGAFF

v_call: TRBV6-5
clone_size: -
d_call: TRBD2
j_call: TRBJ2-7
cdr3_nt: TGTGCCAGCAGTTACTCGAGCGGGAACGGGTACGAGCAGTACTTC
cdr3_aa: CASSYSSGNGYEQYF

v_call: TRBV27
clone_size: -
d_call: -
j_call: TRBJ2-1
cdr3_nt: TGTGCCAGCAGTTGGGGAGGATTCGCCTACAATGAGCAGTTCTTC
cdr3_aa: CASSWGGFAYNEQFF

v_call: TRBV2
clone_size: -
d_call: -
j_call: TRBJ1-2
cdr3_nt: TGTGCCAGCAATAAAGACAGCAACAACTATGGCTACACCTTC
cdr3_aa: CASNKDSNNYGYTF

v_call: TRBV9
clone_size: -
d_call: TRBD1
j_call: TRBJ1-2
cdr3_nt: TGTGCCAGCAGCCGGGACAGCGTCCGGGATGGCTACACCTTC
cdr3_aa: CASSRDSVRDGYTF

v_call: TRBV18
clone_size: -
d_call: -
j_call: TRBJ2-3
cdr3_nt: TGTGCCAGCTCTCCGACCGGAAACAGGTTGGCAGATACGCAGTATTTT
cdr3_aa: CASSPTGNRLADTQYF

v_call: TRBV5-1
clone_size: -
d_call: -
j_call: TRBJ1-1
cdr3_nt: TGCGCCAGCAGGGTGACAGGGAACACTGAAGCTTTCTTT
cdr3_aa: CASRVTGNTEAFF

v_call: TRBV12-1
clone_size: -
d_call: -
j_call: TRBJ1-1
cdr3_nt: TGTGCCAGCAGCTTTGAAGACAGGGGGTACAACCGAACTGAAGCTTTCTTT
cdr3_aa: CASSFEDRGYNRTEAFF

v_call: TRBV12-2
clone_size: once
d_call: -
j_call: TRBJ2-5
cdr3_nt: TGTGCAAGTCGCCCCGGACAGGGATCGGAGACCCAGTACTTC
cdr3_aa: CASRPGQGSETQYF

v_call: TRBV4-1
clone_size: -
d_call: TRBD1
j_call: TRBJ2-7
cdr3_nt: TGCGCCAGCAGCCAAGAAGGTATTATCGGGACAGGGGGACACGAGCAGTACTTC
cdr3_aa: CASSQEGIIGTGGHEQYF

v_call: TRBV5-1
clone_size: -
d_call: TRBD1
j_call: TRBJ1-1
cdr3_nt: TGCGCCAGCAGCTTTGAGGGGGCCATTGCTGAAGCTTTCTTT
cdr3_aa: CASSFEGAIAEAFF

v_call: TRBV5-1
clone_size: -
d_call: TRBD2
j_call: TRBJ2-3
cdr3_nt: TGCGCCAGCAGCCAGACTAGCGGGAGAACAGATACGCAGTATTTT
cdr3_aa: CASSQTSGRTDTQYF

v_call: TRBV5-6
clone_size: few
d_call: -
j_call: TRBJ1-1
cdr3_nt: TGTGCCAGCAGCTTGGGTGAGGCTCTAATGAACACTGAAGCTTTCTTT
cdr3_aa: CASSLGEALMNTEAFF

v_call: TRBV7-8
clone_size: -
d_call: TRBD2
j_call: TRBJ2-2
cdr3_nt: TGTGCCAGCAGCTTAATACCTAGCGGGAGGGCCGGCACCGGGGAGCTGTTTTTT
cdr3_aa: CASSLIPSGRAGTGELFF

v_call: TRBV28
clone_size: few
d_call: TRBD2
j_call: TRBJ2-7
cdr3_nt: TGTGCCAGCAGCCCTCTAGCGGGAGGGGTCTACGAGCAGTACTTC
cdr3_aa: CASSPLAGGVYEQYF

v_call: TRBV3-1/TRBV3-2
clone_size: -
d_call: TRBD1
j_call: TRBJ1-2
cdr3_nt: TGTGCCAGCAGCCAAGGGTGGGACAGGGGGAACTATGGCTACACCTTC
cdr3_aa: CASSQGWDRGNYGYTF

v_call: TRBV2
clone_size: few
d_call: TRBD1
j_call: TRBJ2-7
cdr3_nt: TGTGCCAGCAGTGTACAGGGGGTGAGCTCCTACGAGCAGTACTTC
cdr3_aa: CASSVQGVSSYEQYF

v_call: TRBV7-9
clone_size: -
d_call: TRBD1
j_call: TRBJ1-1
cdr3_nt: TGTGCCAGCAGCTTCTCCGCAGGGGGAGAATCTGAAGCTTTCTTT
cdr3_aa: CASSFSAGGESEAFF

v_call: TRBV29-1
clone_size: once
d_call: TRBD1
j_call: TRBJ2-1
cdr3_nt: TGCAGCGTCGACAGGGGCTTTACCTACAATGAGCAGTTCTTC
cdr3_aa: CSVDRGFTYNEQFF

v_call: TRBV11-2
clone_size: -
d_call: -
j_call: TRBJ1-3
cdr3_nt: TGTGCCAGCAGCTTAGATAGAACTCGTCTGAACTCTGGAAACACCATATATTTT
cdr3_aa: CASSLDRTRLNSGNTIYF

v_call: TRBV5-1
clone_size: few
d_call: -
j_call: TRBJ1-2
cdr3_nt: TGCGCCAGCAGCTTCTATCCGCGGGAGCCCGGCTACACCTTC
cdr3_aa: CASSFYPREPGYTF

v_call: TRBV5-6
clone_size: -
d_call: -
j_call: TRBJ1-2
cdr3_nt: TGTGCCAGCAGCCTAGGACTTTCAGGCCCTGGCTACACCTTC
cdr3_aa: CASSLGLSGPGYTF

v_call: TRBV10-3
clone_size: -
d_call: TRBD2
j_call: TRBJ2-1
cdr3_nt: TGTGCCATCACCCCCGGACTAGCGGGGCGTAGCGGGTACAATGAGCAGTTCTTC
cdr3_aa: CAITPGLAGRSGYNEQFF

v_call: TRBV3-1/TRBV3-2
clone_size: -
d_call: TRBD1
j_call: TRBJ2-7
cdr3_nt: TGTGCCAGCAGTCTCGGGACAGGGGGCGGCGAGCAGTACTTC
cdr3_aa: CASSLGTGGGEQYF

v_call: TRBV10-3
clone_size: -
d_call: -
j_call: TRBJ2-7
cdr3_nt: TGTGCCACCATGGGCCCGGACTCCTACGAGCAGTACTTC
cdr3_aa: CATMGPDSYEQYF

v_call: TRBV19
clone_size: -
d_call: TRBD2
j_call: TRBJ2-7
cdr3_nt: TGTGCCACAACTCCCGGGACTAGCGGGAGGTTGGGCGAGCAGTACTTC
cdr3_aa: CATTPGTSGRLGEQYF

v_call: TRBV6-5
clone_size: -
d_call: -
j_call: TRBJ2-5
cdr3_nt: TGTGCCAGCAGGTCCTTTCGGAGATCCGGGGAGACCCAGTACTTC
cdr3_aa: CASRSFRRSGETQYF